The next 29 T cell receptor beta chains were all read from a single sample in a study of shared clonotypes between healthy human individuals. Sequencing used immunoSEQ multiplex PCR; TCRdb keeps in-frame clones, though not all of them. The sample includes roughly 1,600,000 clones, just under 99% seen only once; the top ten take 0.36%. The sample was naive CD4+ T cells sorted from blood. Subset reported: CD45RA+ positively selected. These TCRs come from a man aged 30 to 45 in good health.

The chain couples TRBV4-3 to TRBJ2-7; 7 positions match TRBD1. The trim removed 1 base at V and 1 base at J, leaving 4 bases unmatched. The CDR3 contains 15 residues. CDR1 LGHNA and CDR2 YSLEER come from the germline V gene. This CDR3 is CASSQVAGGSYEQYF. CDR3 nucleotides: TGCGCCAGCAGCCAAGTGGCAGGGGGTTCCTACGAGCAGTACTTC.

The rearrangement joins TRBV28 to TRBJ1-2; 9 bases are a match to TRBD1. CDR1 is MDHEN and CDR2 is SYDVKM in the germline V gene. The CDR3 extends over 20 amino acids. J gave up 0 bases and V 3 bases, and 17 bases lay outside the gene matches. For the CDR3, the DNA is TGTGCCAGCAGTTTGGGGGGACAGGGCCTGTTCGACCCACCTAACTATGGCTACACCTTC. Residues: CASSLGGQGLFDPPNYGYTF.

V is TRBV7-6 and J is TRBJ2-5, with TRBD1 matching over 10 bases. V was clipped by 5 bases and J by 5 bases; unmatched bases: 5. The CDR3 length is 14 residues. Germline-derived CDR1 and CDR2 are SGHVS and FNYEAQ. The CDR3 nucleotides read TGTGCCAGCAGCCGGGACAGGGGATTTGAGACCCAGTACTTC. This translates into CASSRDRGFETQYF.

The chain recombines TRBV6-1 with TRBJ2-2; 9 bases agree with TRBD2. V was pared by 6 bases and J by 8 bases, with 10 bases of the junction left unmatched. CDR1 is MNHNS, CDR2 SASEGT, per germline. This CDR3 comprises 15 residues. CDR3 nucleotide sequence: TGTGCCAGCAGCCCCGCGGGAGGGCCTACTGGGGAGCTGTTTTTT. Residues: CASSPAGGPTGELFF.

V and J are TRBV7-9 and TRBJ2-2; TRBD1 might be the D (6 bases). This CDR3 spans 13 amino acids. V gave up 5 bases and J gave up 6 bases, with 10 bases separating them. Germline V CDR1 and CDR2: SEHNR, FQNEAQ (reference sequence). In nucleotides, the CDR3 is TGTGCCAGCAGCCGACAGGCTCCCGGGGAGCTGTTTTTT. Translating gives CASSRQAPGELFF.

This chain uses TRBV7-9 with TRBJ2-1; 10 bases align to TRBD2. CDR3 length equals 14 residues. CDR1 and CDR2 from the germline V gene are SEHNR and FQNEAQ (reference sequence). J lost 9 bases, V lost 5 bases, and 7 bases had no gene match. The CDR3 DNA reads TGTGCCAGCAGCGCTCTAGCGGGAGTGGTTGAGCAGTTCTTC. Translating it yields CASSALAGVVEQFF.

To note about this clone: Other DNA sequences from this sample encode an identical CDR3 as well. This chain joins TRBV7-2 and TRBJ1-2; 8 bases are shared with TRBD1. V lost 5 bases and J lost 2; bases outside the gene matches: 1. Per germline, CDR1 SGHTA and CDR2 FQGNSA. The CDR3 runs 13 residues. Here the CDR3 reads CASSRDRNYGYTF. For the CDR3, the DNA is TGTGCCAGCAGCCGGGACAGGAACTATGGCTACACCTTC.

The CDR3 coding sequence is TGTGCCAGCAGCGTAGGTCGTACTGGAAACACCATATATTTT. Its translation is CASSVGRTGNTIYF. This chain links TRBV9 with TRBJ1-3; no reliable D call. The CDR3 runs 14 residues. Germline CDR1 reads SGDLS; CDR2 reads YYNGEE. Trimming cost V 0 bases and J 2 bases, with 6 bases left between them.

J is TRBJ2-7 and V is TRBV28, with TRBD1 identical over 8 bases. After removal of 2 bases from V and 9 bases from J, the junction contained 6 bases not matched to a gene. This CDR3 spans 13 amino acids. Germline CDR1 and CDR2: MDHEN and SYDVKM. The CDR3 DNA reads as TGTGCCAGCAGTTTAAGATTTGGGACAGGGCAGTACTTC. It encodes CASSLRFGTGQYF.

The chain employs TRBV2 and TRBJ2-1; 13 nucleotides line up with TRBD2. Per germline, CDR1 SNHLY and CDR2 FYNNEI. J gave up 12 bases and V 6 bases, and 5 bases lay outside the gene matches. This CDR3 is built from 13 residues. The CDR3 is CASSAGLAGLQFF. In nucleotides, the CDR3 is TGTGCCAGCAGCGCGGGACTAGCGGGACTGCAGTTCTTC.

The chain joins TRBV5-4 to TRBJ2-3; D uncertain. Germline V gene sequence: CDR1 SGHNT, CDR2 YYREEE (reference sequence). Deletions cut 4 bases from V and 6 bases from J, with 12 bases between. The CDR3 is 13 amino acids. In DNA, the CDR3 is TGTGCCAGCAGCCCTGCCGATGGGGATACGCAGTATTTT. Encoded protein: CASSPADGDTQYF.

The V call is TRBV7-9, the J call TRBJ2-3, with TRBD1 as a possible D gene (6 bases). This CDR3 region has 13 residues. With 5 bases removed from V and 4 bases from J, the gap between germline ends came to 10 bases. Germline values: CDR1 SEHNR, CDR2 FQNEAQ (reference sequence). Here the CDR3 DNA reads TGTGCCAGCAGCCAGGGGATCTCAGATACGCAGTATTTT. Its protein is CASSQGISDTQYF.

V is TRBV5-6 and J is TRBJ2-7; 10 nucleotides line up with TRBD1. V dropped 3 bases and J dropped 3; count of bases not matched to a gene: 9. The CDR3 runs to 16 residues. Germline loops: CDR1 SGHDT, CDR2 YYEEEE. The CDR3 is CASSSSGTGDFYEQYF. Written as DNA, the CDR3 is TGTGCCAGCAGCTCCTCCGGGACAGGGGATTTCTACGAGCAGTACTTC.

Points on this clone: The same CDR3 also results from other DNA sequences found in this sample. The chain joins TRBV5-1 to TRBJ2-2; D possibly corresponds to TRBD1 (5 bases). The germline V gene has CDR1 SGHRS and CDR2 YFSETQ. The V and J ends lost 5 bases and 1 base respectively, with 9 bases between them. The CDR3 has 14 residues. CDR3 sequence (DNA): TGCGCCAGCAGTCCCGGACAGAACACCGGGGAGCTGTTTTTT. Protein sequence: CASSPGQNTGELFF.

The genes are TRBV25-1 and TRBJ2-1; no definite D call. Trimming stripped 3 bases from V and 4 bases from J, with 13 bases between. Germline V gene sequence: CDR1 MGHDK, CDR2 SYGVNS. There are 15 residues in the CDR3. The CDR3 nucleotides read TGTGCCAGCAGTGATTCTGGACCTATGTACAATGAGCAGTTCTTC. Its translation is CASSDSGPMYNEQFF.

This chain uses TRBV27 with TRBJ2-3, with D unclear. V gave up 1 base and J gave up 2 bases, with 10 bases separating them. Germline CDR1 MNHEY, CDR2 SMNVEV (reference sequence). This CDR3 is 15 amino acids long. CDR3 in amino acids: CASSLFARPTDTQYF. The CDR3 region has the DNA TGTGCCAGCAGTTTATTTGCAAGACCCACAGATACGCAGTATTTT.

CDR3 residues: CASSLETGRGDTQYF. The CDR3 DNA reads as TGTGCCAGCAGCTTGGAGACAGGGAGGGGGGATACGCAGTATTTT. The J gene is TRBJ2-3, the V gene TRBV5-4; the D gene could be TRBD1 or TRBD2 (7 bases each). V was trimmed by 0 bases and J by 6 bases, leaving 14 bases between them. The germline CDR1 and CDR2 sequences are SGHNT and YYREEE (reference sequence). The CDR3 runs 15 residues.

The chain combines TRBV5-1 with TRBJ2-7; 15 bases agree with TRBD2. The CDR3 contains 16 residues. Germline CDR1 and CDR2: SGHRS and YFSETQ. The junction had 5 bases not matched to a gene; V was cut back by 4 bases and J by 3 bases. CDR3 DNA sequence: TGCGCCAGCAGCCCCGGACTAGCGGGAGGGAACTACGAGCAGTACTTC. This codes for CASSPGLAGGNYEQYF.

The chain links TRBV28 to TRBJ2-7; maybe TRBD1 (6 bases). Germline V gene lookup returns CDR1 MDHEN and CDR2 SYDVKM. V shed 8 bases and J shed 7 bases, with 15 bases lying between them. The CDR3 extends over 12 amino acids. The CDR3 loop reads CASLGQFVEQYF. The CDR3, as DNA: TGTGCCAGCCTGGGACAATTCGTGGAGCAGTACTTC.

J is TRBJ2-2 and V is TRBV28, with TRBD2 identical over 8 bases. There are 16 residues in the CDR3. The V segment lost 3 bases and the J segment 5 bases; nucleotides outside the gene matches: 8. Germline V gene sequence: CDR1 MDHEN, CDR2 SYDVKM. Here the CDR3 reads CASSFLVAGGTGELFF. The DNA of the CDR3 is TGTGCCAGCAGTTTTCTCGTGGCGGGAGGTACCGGGGAGCTGTTTTTT.

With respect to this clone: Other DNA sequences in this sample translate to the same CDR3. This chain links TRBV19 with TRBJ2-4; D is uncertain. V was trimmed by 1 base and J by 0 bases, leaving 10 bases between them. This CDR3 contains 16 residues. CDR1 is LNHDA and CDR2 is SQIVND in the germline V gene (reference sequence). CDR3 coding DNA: TGTGCCAGTAGTATAGGAGGCACCTTAGCCAAAAACATTCAGTACTTC. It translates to CASSIGGTLAKNIQYF.

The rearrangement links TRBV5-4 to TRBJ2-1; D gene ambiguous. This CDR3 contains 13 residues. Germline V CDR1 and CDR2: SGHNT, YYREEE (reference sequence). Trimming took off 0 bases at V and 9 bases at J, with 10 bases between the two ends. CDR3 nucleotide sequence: TGTGCCAGCAGCTTGGTGGCCGGCGTTGAGCAGTTCTTC. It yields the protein CASSLVAGVEQFF.

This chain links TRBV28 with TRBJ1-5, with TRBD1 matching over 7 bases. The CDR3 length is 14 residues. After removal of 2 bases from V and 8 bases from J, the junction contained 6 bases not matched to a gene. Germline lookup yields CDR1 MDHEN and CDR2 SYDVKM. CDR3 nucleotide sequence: TGTGCCAGCAGTTTAGCAGACAGGGCTAAGCCCCAGCATTTT. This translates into CASSLADRAKPQHF.

The CDR3: CASSFRGASEAFF. The CDR3 DNA is TGTGCCAGCAGCTTCCGGGGGGCTTCTGAAGCTTTCTTT. The chain combines TRBV7-2 with TRBJ1-1, with a weak D call TRBD1 (6 bases). The CDR3 contains 13 residues. CDR1 and CDR2 from the germline V gene are SGHTA and FQGNSA. V gave up 3 bases and J gave up 6 bases, with 11 bases separating them.

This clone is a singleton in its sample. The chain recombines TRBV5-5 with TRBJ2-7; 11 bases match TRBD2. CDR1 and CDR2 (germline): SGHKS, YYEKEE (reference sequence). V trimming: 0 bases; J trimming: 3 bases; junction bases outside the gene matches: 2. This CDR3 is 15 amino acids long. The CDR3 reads CASSLVAGGDYEQYF. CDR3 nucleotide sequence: TGTGCCAGCAGCTTGGTAGCGGGAGGGGACTACGAGCAGTACTTC.

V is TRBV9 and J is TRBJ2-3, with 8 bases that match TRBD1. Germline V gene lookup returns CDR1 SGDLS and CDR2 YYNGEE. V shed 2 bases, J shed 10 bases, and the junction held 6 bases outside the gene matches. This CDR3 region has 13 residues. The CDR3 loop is CASSVSGQGAQYF. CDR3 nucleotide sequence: TGTGCCAGCAGCGTGTCCGGACAGGGCGCGCAGTATTTT.

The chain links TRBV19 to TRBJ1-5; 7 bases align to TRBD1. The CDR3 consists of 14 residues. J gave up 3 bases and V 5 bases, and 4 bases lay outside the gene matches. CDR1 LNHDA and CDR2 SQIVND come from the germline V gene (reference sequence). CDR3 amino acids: CASSRQGDNQPQHF. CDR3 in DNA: TGTGCCAGTAGTCGACAGGGCGACAATCAGCCCCAGCATTTT.

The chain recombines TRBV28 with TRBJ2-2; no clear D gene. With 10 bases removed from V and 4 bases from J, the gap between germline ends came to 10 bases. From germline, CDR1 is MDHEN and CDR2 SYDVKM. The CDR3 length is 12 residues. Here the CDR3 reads CATNQITGELFF. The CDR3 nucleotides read TGTGCCACCAATCAAATCACCGGGGAGCTGTTTTTT.

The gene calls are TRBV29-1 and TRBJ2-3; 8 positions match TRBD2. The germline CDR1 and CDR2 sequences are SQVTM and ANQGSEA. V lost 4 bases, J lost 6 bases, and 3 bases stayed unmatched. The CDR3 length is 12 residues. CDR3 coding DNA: TGCAGCGTTGTGCGGGAGGTGGATACGCAGTATTTT. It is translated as CSVVREVDTQYF.